The rows below give T cell receptor beta chains drawn from one sample of a study of T cell repertoires in cytomegalovirus infection. Each CDR3 protein gets one entry after TCRdb re-called the reads with MiXCR. The profile shows a few hundred thousand distinct CDR3 sequences, approximately 30% of them singletons. The antigens of these receptors remain unknown. The sample consisted of cultured PBMCs, taken from culture after CMV antigen stimulation. These receptor sequences come from a human donor in good health (CMV status not recorded). Some clones in this sample may be carry-over from other donors' samples. Each CDR3 is given with its conserved first and last residue. A D gene is named only where the DNA matches it firmly.

CDR3	V	D
CSALRTENTEAFF	TRBV29-1	-
CSAKAGDGYTF	TRBV20-1	-
CASRYSTDTQYF	TRBV7-1	-
CASSPGTSGSRETQYF	TRBV11-2	TRBD2
CASRRDDPREKLFF	TRBV7-2	-
CASSQDRVLGTGELFF	TRBV4-1	-
CASGQRVSYNEQFF	TRBV12-5	-
CASSLPGTLNTEAFF	TRBV28	-
CSARGSGGLQGEQFF	TRBV20-1	TRBD2
CASSLAMDPYGYTF	TRBV12-3/TRBV12-4	-
CASSSDSTDTQYF	TRBV7-2	-
CSASPFLGQGNTIYF	TRBV20-1	-
CASKWAGGSVNTEAFF	TRBV6-2/TRBV6-3	TRBD1
CASSMVVNSYNEQFF	TRBV19	-
CASSLDGQASKNTEAFF	TRBV5-4	-
CASTGLPGYEQYF	TRBV19	-
CASSQTGSGYTF	TRBV6-8	-
CASTRANTGELFF	TRBV2	-
CASSIQGRRFDGRNQPQHF	TRBV7-2	-
CASSSGQGVTNSPLHF	TRBV7-9	TRBD1
CASSTTGEQYF	TRBV7-9	-
CASSFTGLGYTF	TRBV12-3/TRBV12-4	-
CASGWGLAGGYDTDTQYF	TRBV10-2	TRBD2
CASSPGPGTHEQFF	TRBV5-1	-
CASRIGPGAQETQYF	TRBV12-3/TRBV12-4	-
CASSIGGNSYEQYF	TRBV19	-
CASSQKSGRSSYNEQFF	TRBV4-1	TRBD2
CASSLTGYYTEAFF	TRBV7-9	-
CAWSGTTQYF	TRBV30	-
CASSPLRGSRAFF	TRBV6-2/TRBV6-3	-
CASSFLQGSEAFF	TRBV7-3	-
CASSSTSVWRNTDTQYF	TRBV7-8	-
CASSKGQGPESTQYF	TRBV19	TRBD1
CASSSGRGPGGANVLTF	TRBV5-4	-
CASRGGSSGANVLTF	TRBV5-4	-
CASSGLWARRTNEQFF	TRBV6-5	-
CSARAGHTDTQYF	TRBV20-1	-
CASSQDGTSGYEQYF	TRBV4-3	TRBD2
CASSQELPITGSGNTIYF	TRBV4-2	-
CASGLVPGGSRQETQYF	TRBV12-5	TRBD2
CATSDLSASGGQSSGANVLTF	TRBV24-1	TRBD1
CASSYPRGGLAGGSGTGELFF	TRBV6-5	TRBD2
CASSQGPLNEKLFF	TRBV4-1	-
CASSLEGGFGNTIYF	TRBV7-2	-
CASSLSVSNQPQHF	TRBV7-2	-
CASSYRGPQGGNVQFF	TRBV6-8	-
CASSSGGEHTDTQYF	TRBV5-4	-
CSAGLASGFSYEQYF	TRBV20-1	TRBD2
CASSLGAEWGTDTQYF	TRBV11-2	-
CASSLRTSGANVLTF	TRBV7-8	-
CASSLGGRAGSGLQPQHF	TRBV27	-
CASSYQGTYWSTDTQYF	TRBV5-6	-
CATSRDLENTEAFF	TRBV15	-
CASSFRDTTNTEAFF	TRBV19	-
CASRVEDTDTQYF	TRBV5-1	-